This note documents a single T cell receptor (beta chain) sequence. This sample was taken from a study of OX40 agonist ivuxolimab in advanced cancers. Data came from immunoSEQ multiplex PCR; TCRdb stores just in-frame clones and leaves some out. Of under 65,000 clones in the sample, 75% to 95% are singletons; the top ten hold roughly 0.45%. Germline loops: CDR1 SQVTM, CDR2 ANQGSEA. With 4 bases removed from V and 1 base from J, the gap between germline ends came to 16 bases. The CDR3 runs 15 residues. Sequencing used CD4+ or CD8+ T cells sorted from blood, obtained in a trial of the OX40 agonist ivuxolimab. The receptor's source is an adult with an advanced solid tumor such as melanoma, head and neck, liver or kidney cancer. The J gene is TRBJ2-5, the V gene TRBV29-1, with D perhaps TRBD1 (5 bases). CDR3 nucleotides: TGCAGCGTTGGAAGGGGAAGCGTAGGCCAAGAGACCCAGTACTTC. This gives the protein CSVGRGSVGQETQYF.